The next 28 T cell receptor beta chains were all read from a single sample in a study of shared clonotypes between healthy human individuals. TCRdb's table, derived via immunoSEQ multiplex PCR, lists solely in-frame clones and lacks some. The data contain hundreds of thousands of clones, around 96% of them singletons. The naive CD8 population came from CD45RO-negative cells selected for CCR7, without terminally differentiated effector memory CD45RA+ cells. The sequencing sample was made of naive CD8+ T cells sorted from blood. These receptors originate from a woman aged 30 to 39 in good health.

V and J are TRBV2 and TRBJ2-1; 13 bases fit TRBD2. The germline V gene encodes CDR1 SNHLY and CDR2 FYNNEI. The CDR3 is 15 amino acids. V lost 5 bases, J lost 4 bases, and 2 bases stayed unmatched. The CDR3, as DNA: TGTGCCAGCAGTAGGACTAGCGGGGGTTACAATGAGCAGTTCTTC. Translated, it gives CASSRTSGGYNEQFF.

This chain links TRBV25-1 with TRBJ2-7; no clear D. V was shortened by 4 bases and J by 2 bases, with 9 bases between the two germline ends. The CDR3 spans 13 residues. From germline, CDR1 is MGHDK and CDR2 SYGVNS. The CDR3 protein is CASSALGTYEQYF. CDR3 in DNA: TGTGCCAGCAGTGCCTTGGGCACCTACGAGCAGTACTTC.

V is TRBV7-8 and J is TRBJ2-7, with TRBD2 matching 10 bases. There are 17 residues in the CDR3. With 0 bases clipped from V and 2 bases from J, the junction kept 7 bases outside the gene matches. From germline, CDR1 is SGHVS and CDR2 FQNEAQ. CDR3 region: CASSLALGLAGAYEQYF. In DNA, the CDR3 is TGTGCCAGCAGCTTAGCTTTAGGGCTAGCGGGGGCCTACGAGCAGTACTTC.

CDR3 sequence reads: CASSVTGLAAYNEQFF. The CDR3 nucleotides are TGCGCCAGCAGCGTAACGGGACTAGCGGCCTACAATGAGCAGTTCTTC. This chain links TRBV4-1 with TRBJ2-1; 11 bases are a match to TRBD2. From germline, CDR1 is MGHRA and CDR2 YSYEKL. The junction had 5 bases not matched to a gene; V was cut back by 5 bases and J by 2 bases. The CDR3 sequence is 16 residues long.

V usage is TRBV23-1 and J usage is TRBJ2-2, with a tentative D call TRBD2 (7 bases). TRBV23-1 is noted as an ORF with a role that remains uncertain. This CDR3 is 16 amino acids long. V gave up 0 bases and J gave up 4 bases, with 12 bases separating them. The CDR3, as DNA: TGCGCCAGCAGTCAATCGGGGGGGCGCGCCACCGGGGAGCTGTTTTTT. Amino acids: CASSQSGGRATGELFF.

This rearrangement joins TRBV7-8 to TRBJ2-3; 7 nucleotides line up with TRBD2. The CDR3 has 17 residues. V was pared by 1 base and J by 3 bases, with 10 bases of the junction left unmatched. Germline loops: CDR1 SGHVS, CDR2 FQNEAQ. CDR3 sequence: CASSLGPGGSLTDTQYF. The DNA of the CDR3 is TGTGCCAGCAGCTTAGGGCCCGGGGGGAGTCTAACAGATACGCAGTATTTT.

V and J are TRBV6-1 and TRBJ2-1; D ambiguous. The V end was cut by 9 bases, the J end by 5 bases, with 5 bases between. Germline-derived CDR1 and CDR2 are MNHNS and SASEGT. The CDR3 consists of 10 residues. Written as DNA, the CDR3 is TGTGCCAGTAGGAACAATGAGCAGTTCTTC. It translates to CASRNNEQFF.

The CDR3: CASSLPGQHNEQFF. CDR3 bases: TGTGCCAGTAGTCTACCTGGGCAGCATAATGAGCAGTTCTTC. The chain employs TRBV19 and TRBJ2-1, with D uncertain. CDR3 length: 14 residues. Between the trimmed V and J ends, which lost 5 bases and 7 bases, there was a span of 15 bases. Germline V gene data show CDR1 as LNHDA and CDR2 as SQIVND (reference sequence).

The chain couples TRBV9 to TRBJ2-1; D is undetermined. Germline V CDR1 and CDR2: SGDLS, YYNGEE. V shed 3 bases and J shed 3 bases, with 7 bases lying between them. This CDR3 contains 13 residues. The CDR3 region has the DNA TGTGCCAGCAGCGGGGCAGTCTACAATGAGCAGTTCTTC. The encoded protein is CASSGAVYNEQFF. The entire variable domain, with the rest obtained from reference TRBV9 and TRBJ2-1, is as follows: DSGVTQTPKHLITATGQRVTLRCSPRSGDLSVYWYQQSLDQGLQFLIQYYNGEERAKGNILERFSAQQFPDLHSELNLSSLELGDSALYFCASSGAVYNEQFFGPGTRLTVL.

The chain joins TRBV28 to TRBJ2-3, with 13 bases lining up with TRBD2. Trimming took 5 bases from V and 4 from J; bases not matched to a gene: 9. The length of the CDR3 is 17 residues. CDR1 is MDHEN, CDR2 SYDVKM, per germline. This CDR3 reads CASSPFTSGRAADTQYF. CDR3 coding DNA: TGTGCCAGCAGTCCGTTCACTAGCGGGAGGGCAGCAGATACGCAGTATTTT.

V gene TRBV30 combines with J gene TRBJ1-1, with 9 bases identical to TRBD1. CDR1 is GTSNPN and CDR2 is SVGIG in the germline V gene (reference sequence). CDR3 length equals 15 residues. V lost 0 bases and J lost 0; bases outside the gene matches: 2. CDR3 nucleotides: TGTGCCTGGAGTGTAGGACAGGGGATGAACACTGAAGCTTTCTTT. Translated, it gives CAWSVGQGMNTEAFF.

The chain employs TRBV19 and TRBJ2-2, with TRBD2 matching over 7 bases. Germline trimming cut 1 base from V and 6 bases from J; bases unmatched to any gene: 5. The CDR3 extends over 15 amino acids. Germline V gene lookup returns CDR1 LNHDA and CDR2 SQIVND (reference sequence). DNA of the CDR3: TGTGCCAGTAGTATAGCCAGCGGGATTGCCGGGGAGCTGTTTTTT. The encoded protein is CASSIASGIAGELFF.

The genes are TRBV30 and TRBJ2-7; TRBD2 agrees at 11 bases. The CDR3 length is 13 residues. Trimming cost V 3 bases and J 7 bases; bases outside gene matches: 5. Germline assignment: CDR1 GTSNPN and CDR2 SVGIG (reference sequence). This CDR3 reads CAWRLAGVIEQYF. The CDR3 DNA follows: TGTGCCTGGAGACTAGCGGGAGTGATTGAGCAGTACTTC.

V usage is TRBV28 and J usage is TRBJ2-7; D possibly matches TRBD1 or TRBD2 (5 bases each). The germline gives CDR1 MDHEN, CDR2 SYDVKM. The CDR3 is made up of 13 amino acids. V dropped 7 bases and J dropped 7 bases, with 17 bases sitting between them. The CDR3 loop reads CASIQSGRGEQYF. CDR3 bases: TGTGCCAGCATCCAGTCAGGGAGAGGTGAGCAGTACTTC.

V gene TRBV20-1 combines with J gene TRBJ2-7; D remains ambiguous. Germline CDR1 DFQATT, CDR2 SNEGSKA (reference sequence). Trimming took off 6 bases at V and 3 bases at J, with 9 bases between the two ends. The CDR3 extends over 11 amino acids. CDR3 protein: CSATPGYEQYF. CDR3 sequence (DNA): TGCAGTGCCACCCCAGGCTACGAGCAGTACTTC.

This sequence joins TRBV7-9 and TRBJ2-1, with 10 bases that match TRBD1. The V gene's germline CDR1 is SEHNR and CDR2 FQNEAQ (reference sequence). V was clipped by 5 bases and J by 7 bases; unmatched bases: 8. The CDR3 contains 15 residues. The CDR3, as DNA: TGTGCCAGCAGCCGCGGGACAGGGGAAGGGAATGAGCAGTTCTTC. It translates to CASSRGTGEGNEQFF. The variable domain in full, with the rest retrieved from reference TRBV7-9 and TRBJ2-1, is DTGVSQNPRHKITKRGQNVTFRCDPISEHNRLYWYRQTLGQGPEFLTYFQNEAQLEKSRLLSDRFSAERPKGSFSTLEIQRTEQGDSAMYLCASSRGTGEGNEQFFGPGTRLTVL.

CDR3: CASSGAGGGSYFGQFF. In DNA, the CDR3 is TGTGCCAGCAGCGGGGCGGGTGGCGGGAGTTACTTCGGGCAGTTCTTC. The chain joins TRBV9 to TRBJ2-1; 7 positions agree with TRBD2. CDR3 length equals 16 residues. Trimming removed 3 bases from V and 12 bases from J; junction bases left unmatched: 18. CDR1 SGDLS and CDR2 YYNGEE come from the germline V gene. Using reference TRBV9 and TRBJ2-1 for the parts outside the CDR3, the full variable domain is DSGVTQTPKHLITATGQRVTLRCSPRSGDLSVYWYQQSLDQGLQFLIQYYNGEERAKGNILERFSAQQFPDLHSELNLSSLELGDSALYFCASSGAGGGSYFGQFFGPGTRLTVL.

About this clone itself: A much larger clone differs from this one at a single base, so this may be a read error. Other DNA sequences in the sample encode the same CDR3. The V and J genes are TRBV5-6 and TRBJ1-1; D gene ambiguous. Germline V gives CDR1 SGHDT, CDR2 YYEEEE. The CDR3 has 11 residues. Trimming left V 0 bases short and J 4 bases short, with 1 base between. The CDR3 DNA reads TGTGCCAGCAGCTTGGCCACTGAAGCTTTCTTT. Amino acids: CASSLATEAFF. Supplemented by reference TRBV5-6 and TRBJ1-1, the full variable domain reads DAGVTQSPTHLIKTRGQQVTLRCSPKSGHDTVSWYQQALGQGPQFIFQYYEEEERQRGNFPDRFSGHQFPNYSSELNVNALLLGDSALYLCASSLATEAFFGQGTRLTVV.

The chain is built from TRBV5-6 and TRBJ2-5, with D tentatively TRBD1 (6 bases). Trimming cost V 4 bases and J 4 bases, with 20 bases left between them. Looked up from germline, CDR1 is SGHDT and CDR2 is YYEEEE. This CDR3 comprises 16 residues. The CDR3 here is CASSLKTGRVGETQYF. The CDR3 nucleotides are TGTGCCAGCAGCCTTAAGACAGGTCGAGTTGGAGAGACCCAGTACTTC. Filled out from reference TRBV5-6 and TRBJ2-5, the complete variable domain reads DAGVTQSPTHLIKTRGQQVTLRCSPKSGHDTVSWYQQALGQGPQFIFQYYEEEERQRGNFPDRFSGHQFPNYSSELNVNALLLGDSALYLCASSLKTGRVGETQYFGPGTRLLVL.

The rearrangement links TRBV28 to TRBJ2-1; D call uncertain. The CDR3 loop spans 12 amino acids. Trimming took 5 bases from V and 10 from J, leaving 12 bases between them. Looked up from germline, CDR1 is MDHEN and CDR2 is SYDVKM. The CDR3 nucleotides are TGTGCCAGCAGTGATATCGCGGCCGAGCAGTTCTTC. Translation gives CASSDIAAEQFF.

CDR3 bases: TGTGCCAGCAGCCAATTAAGCAGCTCTGGAAACACCATATATTTT. As protein: CASSQLSSSGNTIYF. The chain recombines TRBV14 with TRBJ1-3, with D uncertain. CDR3 length: 15 amino acids. Trimming took off 2 bases at V and 0 bases at J, with 8 bases between the two ends. The germline CDR1 and CDR2 sequences are SGHDN and FVKESK. Drawing the rest from reference TRBV14 and TRBJ1-3, the complete variable domain is EAGVTQFPSHSVIEKGQTVTLRCDPISGHDNLYWYRRVMGKEIKFLLHFVKESKQDESGMPNNRFLAERTGGTYSTLKVQPAELEDSGVYFCASSQLSSSGNTIYFGEGSWLTVV.

This chain connects TRBV6-5 to TRBJ1-4; TRBD1 might be the D (6 bases). This CDR3 has 15 residues. Trimming left V 0 bases short and J 7 bases short, with 12 bases between. Germline CDR1 is MNHEY and CDR2 is SVGAGI. The CDR3 loop reads CASSYSTGGGEKLFF. CDR3 coding DNA: TGTGCCAGCAGTTACTCGACGGGGGGCGGTGAAAAACTGTTTTTT.

V gene TRBV28 combines with J gene TRBJ2-1; 7 positions agree with TRBD2. The V gene's germline CDR1 is MDHEN and CDR2 SYDVKM. CDR3 length: 16 residues. With V trimmed by 7 bases and J by 2 bases, 11 bases remained unmatched. The DNA of the CDR3 is TGTGCCAGCATGACTAGCCTCGATTTTCCCTACAATGAGCAGTTCTTC. This gives the protein CASMTSLDFPYNEQFF.

The sample holds one count of this clone. The chain links TRBV7-9 to TRBJ2-2; 7 nucleotides align to TRBD2. V was clipped by 2 bases and J by 5 bases; unmatched bases: 11. The CDR3 loop spans 17 amino acids. Germline CDR1 SEHNR, CDR2 FQNEAQ (reference sequence). In DNA, the CDR3 is TGTGCCAGCAGCTTAAAATGGAGCGGGACGGGTACCGGGGAGCTGTTTTTT. Translated, it gives CASSLKWSGTGTGELFF.

This clone was seen once. The CDR3 nucleotides are TGTGCCAGTAGCCCGGGACGACCCTCCTACGAGCAGTACTTC. Translation: CASSPGRPSYEQYF. The chain couples TRBV19 to TRBJ2-7; D tentatively fits TRBD1 or TRBD2 (5 bases each). Germline V gene lookup returns CDR1 LNHDA and CDR2 SQIVND (reference sequence). V dropped 6 bases and J dropped 0 bases, with 12 bases sitting between them. This CDR3 spans 14 amino acids.

The rearrangement uses TRBV7-9 and TRBJ1-1; D call uncertain. The germline V gene has CDR1 SEHNR and CDR2 FQNEAQ (reference sequence). V gave up 1 base and J gave up 5 bases, with 11 bases separating them. The CDR3 length is 14 residues. The CDR3 sequence: CASSLVVGETEAFF. CDR3 coding DNA: TGTGCCAGCAGCTTAGTTGTGGGAGAAACTGAAGCTTTCTTT.

The chain joins TRBV29-1 to TRBJ2-7; 8 positions match TRBD2. Germline trimming cut 7 bases from V and 1 base from J; bases unmatched to any gene: 9. The CDR3 is 14 residues long. Germline values: CDR1 SQVTM, CDR2 ANQGSEA. The CDR3: CSAVLAALSYEQYF. In DNA form, the CDR3 reads TGCAGCGCCGTACTAGCGGCCCTTTCCTACGAGCAGTACTTC.

The chain combines TRBV27 with TRBJ2-1; 7 bases are shared with TRBD2. Germline values: CDR1 MNHEY, CDR2 SMNVEV (reference sequence). The CDR3 covers 17 residues. The J segment lost 1 base and the V segment lost 4 bases, leaving 10 bases of the junction unmatched. The CDR3 here is CASSSPLAGDSYNEQFF. CDR3 nucleotide sequence: TGTGCCAGCAGTTCCCCGTTAGCGGGTGATTCCTACAATGAGCAGTTCTTC.